The clone carrying this T cell receptor beta chain came up a few times. The antigen remains undetermined. A second PCR of 7 to 11 cycles used a sample-barcoded 5' primer and a J-beta primer mix. All samples yielded 2.5 million or more CDR3-containing paired-end reads. TCRdb re-called the 5' RACE reads through MiXCR, storing one row per CDR3 protein. This sample has more than 600,000 distinct CDR3 sequences, with around a quarter found just once. V was pared by 8 bases and J by 3 bases, with 19 bases between. The CDR3 contains 15 residues. From germline, CDR1 is MNHEY and CDR2 SVGAGI. This entry is derived from a study of blood T cells in healthy people across ages. The study, taken as a whole, reports: When set beside aged donors, long-lived donors presented more naive CD4+ cells and higher diversity. While age rose, TCR beta diversity per million T cells dropped in a roughly linear way.

Separately, the same data were catalogued under a study of T cells of mothers and their children.

The TCR comes from a boy younger than 18 in good health. Sequenced: blood. This chain connects TRBV6-5 to TRBJ2-5; D is undetermined. CDR3: CASGEPLGLEETQYF. CDR3 coding DNA: TGTGCCAGCGGGGAACCATTGGGTCTTGAAGAGACCCAGTACTTC.